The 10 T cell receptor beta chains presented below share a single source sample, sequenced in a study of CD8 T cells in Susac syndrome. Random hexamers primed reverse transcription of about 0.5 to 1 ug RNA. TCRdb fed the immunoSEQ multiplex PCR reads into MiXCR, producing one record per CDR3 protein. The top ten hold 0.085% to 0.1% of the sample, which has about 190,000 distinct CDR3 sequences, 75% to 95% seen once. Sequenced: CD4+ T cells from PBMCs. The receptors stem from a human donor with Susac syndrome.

The CDR3 nucleotides read TGTGCCAGCAGCCAAGGAACGGGACCTTTCTACGAGCAGTACTTC. This sequence encodes CASSQGTGPFYEQYF. V gene TRBV14 combines with J gene TRBJ2-7, with D perhaps assigned TRBD1 or TRBD2 (5 bases each). The CDR3 totals 15 residues. CDR1 is SGHDN and CDR2 is FVKESK in the germline V gene. V lost 1 base to trimming and J lost 3 bases, with 13 bases between them.

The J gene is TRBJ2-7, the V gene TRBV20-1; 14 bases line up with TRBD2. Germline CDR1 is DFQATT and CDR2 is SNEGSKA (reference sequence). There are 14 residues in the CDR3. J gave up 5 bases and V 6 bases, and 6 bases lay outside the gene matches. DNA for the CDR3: TGCAGTGCCCTGGGACTAGCGGGAGTCGACGAGCAGTACTTC. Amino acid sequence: CSALGLAGVDEQYF.

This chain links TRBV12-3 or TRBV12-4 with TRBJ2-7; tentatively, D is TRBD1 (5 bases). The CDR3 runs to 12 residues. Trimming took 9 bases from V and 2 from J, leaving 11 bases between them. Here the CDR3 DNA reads TGTGCCAGTGTAGGGGCCACCTACGAGCAGTACTTC. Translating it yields CASVGATYEQYF.

CDR3 sequence: CSVDGRRGQETQYF. In DNA form, the CDR3 reads TGCAGCGTAGACGGGCGGAGGGGACAAGAGACCCAGTACTTC. The J gene is TRBJ2-5, the V gene TRBV29-1; tentative D call: TRBD2 (6 bases). The germline V and J ends were trimmed by 6 bases and 2 bases, with 16 bases remaining between them. Germline lookup yields CDR1 SQVTM and CDR2 ANQGSEA. The CDR3 is 14 amino acids.

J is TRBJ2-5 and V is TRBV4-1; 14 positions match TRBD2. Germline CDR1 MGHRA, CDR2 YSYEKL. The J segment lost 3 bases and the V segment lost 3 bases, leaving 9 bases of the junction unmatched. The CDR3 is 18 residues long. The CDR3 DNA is TGCGCCAGCAGCCAGTACGCCTCGGGACTAGCGGGAGAAGAGACCCAGTACTTC. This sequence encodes CASSQYASGLAGEETQYF.

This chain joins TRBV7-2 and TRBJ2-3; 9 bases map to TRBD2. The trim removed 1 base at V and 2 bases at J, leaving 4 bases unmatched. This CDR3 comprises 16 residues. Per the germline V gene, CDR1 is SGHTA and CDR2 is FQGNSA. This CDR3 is CASSLVAGGYTDTQYF. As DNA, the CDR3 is TGTGCCAGCAGCTTAGTTGCGGGGGGGTACACAGATACGCAGTATTTT.

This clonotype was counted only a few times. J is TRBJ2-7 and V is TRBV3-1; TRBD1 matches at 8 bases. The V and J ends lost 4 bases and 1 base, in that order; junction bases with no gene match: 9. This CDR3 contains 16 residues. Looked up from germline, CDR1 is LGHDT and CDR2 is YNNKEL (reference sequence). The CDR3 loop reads CASSPGPGTGSYEQYF. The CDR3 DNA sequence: TGTGCCAGCAGCCCAGGGCCCGGGACAGGATCCTACGAGCAGTACTTC.

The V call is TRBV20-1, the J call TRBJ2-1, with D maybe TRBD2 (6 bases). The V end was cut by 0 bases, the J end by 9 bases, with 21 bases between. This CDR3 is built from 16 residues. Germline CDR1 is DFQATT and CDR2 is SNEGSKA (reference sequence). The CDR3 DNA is TGCAGTGCTAGAGACACCCGGGGACTCGGGCCAGGTGAGCAGTTCTTC. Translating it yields CSARDTRGLGPGEQFF.

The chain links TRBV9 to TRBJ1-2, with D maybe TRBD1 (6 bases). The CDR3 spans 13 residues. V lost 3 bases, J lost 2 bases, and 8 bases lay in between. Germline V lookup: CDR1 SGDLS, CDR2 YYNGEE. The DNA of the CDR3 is TGTGCCAGCAGCGCCACAGGGAACTATGGCTACACCTTC. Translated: CASSATGNYGYTF.

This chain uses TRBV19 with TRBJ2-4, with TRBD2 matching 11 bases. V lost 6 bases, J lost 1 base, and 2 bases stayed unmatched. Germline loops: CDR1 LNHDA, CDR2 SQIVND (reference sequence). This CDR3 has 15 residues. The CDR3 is CASRVAGGAKNIQYF. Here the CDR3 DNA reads TGTGCCAGTAGGGTAGCGGGAGGGGCCAAAAACATTCAGTACTTC.